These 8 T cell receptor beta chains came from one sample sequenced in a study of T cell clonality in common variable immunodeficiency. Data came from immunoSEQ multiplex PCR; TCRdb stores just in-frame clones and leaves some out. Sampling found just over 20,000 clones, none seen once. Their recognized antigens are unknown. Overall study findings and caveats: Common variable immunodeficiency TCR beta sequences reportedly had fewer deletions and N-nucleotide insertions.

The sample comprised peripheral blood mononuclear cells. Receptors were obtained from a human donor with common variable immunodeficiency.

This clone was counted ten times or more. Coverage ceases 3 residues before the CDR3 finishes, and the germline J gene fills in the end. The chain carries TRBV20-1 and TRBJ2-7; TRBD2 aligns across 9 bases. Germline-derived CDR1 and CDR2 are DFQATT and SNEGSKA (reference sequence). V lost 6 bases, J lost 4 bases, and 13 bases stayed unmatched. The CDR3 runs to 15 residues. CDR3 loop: CSALGGASGVYEQYF. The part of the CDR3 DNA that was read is TGCAGTGCCCTGGGGGGGGCTAGCGGGGTTTACGAG.

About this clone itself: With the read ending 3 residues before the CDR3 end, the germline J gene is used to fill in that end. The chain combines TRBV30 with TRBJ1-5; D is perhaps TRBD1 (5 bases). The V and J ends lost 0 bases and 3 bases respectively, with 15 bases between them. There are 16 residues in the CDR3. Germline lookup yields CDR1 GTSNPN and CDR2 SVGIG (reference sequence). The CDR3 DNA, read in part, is TGTGCCTGGAGTGTATCGGCAGGGAGGGACAATCAGCCC. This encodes CAWSVSAGRDNQP. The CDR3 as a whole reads CAWSVSAGRDNQPQHF.

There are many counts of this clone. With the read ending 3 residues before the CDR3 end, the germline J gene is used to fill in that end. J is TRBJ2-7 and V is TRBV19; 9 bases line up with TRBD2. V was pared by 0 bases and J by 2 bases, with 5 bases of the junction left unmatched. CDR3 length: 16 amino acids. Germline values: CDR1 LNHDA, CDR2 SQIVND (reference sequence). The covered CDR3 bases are TGTGCCAGTAGTATAGATGGAGCGGGGGGCGCCTACGAG. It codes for CASSIDGAGGAYE. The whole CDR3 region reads CASSIDGAGGAYEQYF.

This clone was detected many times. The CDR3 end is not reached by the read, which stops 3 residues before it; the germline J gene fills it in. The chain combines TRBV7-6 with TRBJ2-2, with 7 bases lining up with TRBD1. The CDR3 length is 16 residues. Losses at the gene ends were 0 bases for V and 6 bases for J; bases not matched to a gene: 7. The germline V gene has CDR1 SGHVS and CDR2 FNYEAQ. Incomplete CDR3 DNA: TGTGCCAGCAGCTTAGCGTTCCGACAGGGAGCCGGGGAG. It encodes CASSLAFRQGAGE. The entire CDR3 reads CASSLAFRQGAGELFF.

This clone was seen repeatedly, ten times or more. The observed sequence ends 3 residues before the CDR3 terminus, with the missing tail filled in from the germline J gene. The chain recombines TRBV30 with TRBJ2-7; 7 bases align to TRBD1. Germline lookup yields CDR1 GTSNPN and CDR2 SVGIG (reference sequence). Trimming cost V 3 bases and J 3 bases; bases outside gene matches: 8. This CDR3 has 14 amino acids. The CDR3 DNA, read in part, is TGTGCCTGGAGCCAAGGGGGCGCCGTCTACGAG. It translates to CAWSQGGAVYE. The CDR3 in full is CAWSQGGAVYEQYF.

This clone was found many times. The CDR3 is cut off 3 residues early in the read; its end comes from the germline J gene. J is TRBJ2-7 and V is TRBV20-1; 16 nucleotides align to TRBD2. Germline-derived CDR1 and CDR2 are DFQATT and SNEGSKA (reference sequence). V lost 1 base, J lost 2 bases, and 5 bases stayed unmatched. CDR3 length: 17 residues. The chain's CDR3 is CSARGGLAGGNTYEQYF. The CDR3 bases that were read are TGCAGTGCTAGAGGGGGACTAGCGGGGGGGAACACCTACGAG.

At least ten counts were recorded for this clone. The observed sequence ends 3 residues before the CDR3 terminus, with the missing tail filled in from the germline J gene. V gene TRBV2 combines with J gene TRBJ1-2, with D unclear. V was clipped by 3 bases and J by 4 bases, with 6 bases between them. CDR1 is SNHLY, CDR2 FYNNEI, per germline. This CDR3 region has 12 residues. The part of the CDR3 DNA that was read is TGTGCCAGCAGTGATAACGGCTATGGC. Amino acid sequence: CASSDNGYG. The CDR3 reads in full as CASSDNGYGYTF.

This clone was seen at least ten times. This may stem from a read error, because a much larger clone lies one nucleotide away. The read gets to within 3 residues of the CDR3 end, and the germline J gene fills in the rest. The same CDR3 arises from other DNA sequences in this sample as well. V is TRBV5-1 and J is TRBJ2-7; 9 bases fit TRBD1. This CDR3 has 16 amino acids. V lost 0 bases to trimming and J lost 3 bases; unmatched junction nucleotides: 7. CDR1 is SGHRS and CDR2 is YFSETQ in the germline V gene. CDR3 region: CASSLGPGQGIYEQYF. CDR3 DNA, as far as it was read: TGCGCCAGCAGCTTGGGGCCGGGACAGGGAATCTACGAG.